A single T cell receptor beta chain is shown here with its context. It lacks a known antigen. It has no much larger one-base neighbor in the sample; base qualities were not kept. Each clonotype received, on average, about 10x coverage in deep resolution sequencing performed on a MiSeq, where the target depth lay between 1 in 1 million and 1 in 200,000 T cells. The immunoSEQ hsTCRB Kit was used to generate the TCR beta libraries. The study's processing was this. Data were analyzed with ImmunoSEQ Data Assistant and ImmunoSEQ Analyzer, with V, D and J genes assigned per IMGT definitions. Clonality was computed as one minus normalized Shannon entropy of productive rearrangement frequencies, ranging from 0 to 1. Only overrepresented clonotypes making up at least 0.05% of the repertoire of each patient were included in the public clonotype analysis. Repertoires from roughly 13 age-matched healthy donors in immuneACCESS were used as clonality controls. TCRdb stores this immuneACCESS table with in-frame sequences only. Part of the clones is absent; in the studies checked, under half of the shortfall reflects unresolved V genes, and no reason is known for the rest. V, J and clone size are taken as reported in that table, and D and trimming were inferred from the DNA itself. Across this sample there are approximately 42,000 clones, with 60% to 80% seen only once. Of the sample, roughly 14% falls within the top ten clones.

These data are taken from a study of cytotoxic CD8 clonotypes in ibrutinib-treated CLL (dated by TCRdb to about 2021). About the full investigation: The cohort had ten to twelve relapsed/refractory and approximately 15 treatment-naive patients; approximately 17 were IGHV unmutated. Cryopreserved peripheral blood mononuclear cells were collected at three points: before therapy, at response, and at either sustained remission or disease progression. The response samples were drawn at a median of approximately 12 months into treatment, with a range of roughly 6 to 36 months. Samples averaged about 260,000 productive templates and 90,000 to 100,000 productive rearrangements. Longitudinal samples were obtainable from 26 of the 86 participants in the trial. Patients were still on ibrutinib when every remission and progressive disease sample was collected. Partial responses were observed in roughly 24 patients and complete responses in 2; after a median follow-up of 68 months, remission was maintained in around 14 patients and progression was observed in approximately 12. General findings and caveats noted by the study authors: At baseline, clonality was higher than in age-matched healthy donors and showed a strong correlation with circulating CD8+ T-cell counts. At ibrutinib response clonality went up, during sustained remission it held steady, and at progression it dropped back toward baseline. Public clonotypes were rare and either shrank or stayed stable during treatment, and the rise in clonality at ibrutinib response reflected expansion of private clonotypes. Sampling times were not matched between patients in sustained remission and patients whose disease was progressing, and lymph node repertoires were not examined.

From the cysteine up to the phenylalanine, the CDR3 has a length of 18 residues. Only the CDR3 DNA is retained, 54 bases long and in frame from the first base. The germline V end is reduced by 3 bases and the J end by 6 bases; junction bases left unmatched: 12. The germline V gene encodes CDR1 MGHRA and CDR2 YSYEKL. Explained via the paper, the time point label denotes: roughly 12 months on ibrutinib. For TCR beta library preparation, 1.5 to 2 micrograms of genomic DNA was extracted from cryopreserved PBMCs. Longitudinal blood samples from CLL patients on ibrutinib monotherapy were analyzed using high-throughput TCR beta sequencing. The patients took part in an open-label, single-center phase 2 trial of ibrutinib monotherapy.

Sequencing used PBMCs, obtained after 12 months of ibrutinib treatment. The sequence derives from a human donor with chronic lymphocytic leukemia. The V and J genes are TRBV4-1 and TRBJ2-3; 13 bases in the middle match TRBD2. The CDR3 protein: CASSQRELAGGFSDTQYF. The sequence in DNA is TGCGCCAGCAGCCAGCGAGAACTAGCGGGAGGGTTTAGCGATACGCAGTATTTT.